These 26 T cell receptor beta chains were all obtained from the same sample, sequenced in a study of T-cell reconstitution after alpha-beta-depleted transplantation in children. This sample's TCRbeta library carried unique molecular identifier barcodes. Via MiXCR, TCRdb re-called the PCR reads, giving one row per CDR3 protein. This sample yields about 160,000 distinct CDR3 sequences, of which roughly 10% are seen a single time; less than 15% belongs to the top ten. Sequenced material: PBMCs, taken before TCRalphabeta/CD19-depleted stem cell transplant. The receptors were sampled from a boy aged 2 to 10 with acute myeloid leukemia, due to receive a stem cell transplant.

The chain joins TRBV7-6 to TRBJ2-7, with TRBD1 matching over 12 bases. The CDR3 covers 15 residues. Trimming at V came to 5 bases and at J to 6 bases, leaving 8 bases not matched to a gene. Germline V gives CDR1 SGHVS, CDR2 FNYEAQ. Here the CDR3 reads CASSLGTGGKIEQYF. The CDR3 coding sequence is TGTGCCAGCAGCCTCGGGACAGGGGGCAAAATCGAGCAGTACTTC.

Ten or more counts support this clonotype. This sequence joins TRBV6-6 and TRBJ1-1, with unresolved D. Germline V gives CDR1 MNHNY, CDR2 SVGAGI (reference sequence). V lost 0 bases to trimming and J lost 11 bases, with 7 bases between them. There are 11 residues in the CDR3. The CDR3 coding sequence is TGTGCCAGCAGTTACTCTGGTGAGGCTTTCTTT. Amino acids: CASSYSGEAFF.

This clonotype has ten or more counts. The chain uses TRBV2 and TRBJ2-1, with 9 bases lining up with TRBD1. J lost 5 bases, V lost 9 bases, and 5 bases had no gene match. The CDR3 length is 13 residues. Germline CDR1 is SNHLY and CDR2 is FYNNEI. The CDR3 DNA reads as TGTGCCAGTAACAGGGGGCAGGACAATGAGCAGTTCTTC. It specifies CASNRGQDNEQFF.

There are many counts of this clonotype. Compared with germline, one end of the junction differs, possibly owing to a read error. This chain links TRBV28 with TRBJ2-5; D is uncertain. Germline loops: CDR1 MDHEN, CDR2 SYDVKM. This CDR3 contains 13 residues. CDR3 amino acids: CASSLSGFETLYF. DNA of the CDR3: TGTGCCAGCAGTTTATCCGGGTTTGAGACCCTGTACTTC. Filled out from reference TRBV28 and TRBJ2-5, the complete variable domain reads DVKVTQSSRYLVKRTGEKVFLECVQDMDHENMFWYRQDPGLGLRLIYFSYDVKMKEKGDIPEGYSVSREKKERFSLILESASTNQTSMYLCASSLSGFETLYFGPGTRLLVL.

This clonotype was observed many times. The genes are TRBV4-2 and TRBJ2-1; no clear D. The CDR3 loop spans 13 amino acids. Trimming shortened V by 1 base and J by 8 bases, and 9 bases separated the two germline ends. Germline CDR1 reads LGHNA; CDR2 reads YNFKEQ. The CDR3 loop is CASSQAQVDEQFF. The CDR3, as DNA: TGTGCCAGCAGCCAAGCTCAAGTGGATGAGCAGTTCTTC.

This clonotype was recorded at least ten times. The rearrangement joins TRBV12-3 or TRBV12-4 to TRBJ2-1; D perhaps matches TRBD2 (6 bases). Trimming stripped 3 bases from V and 3 bases from J, with 12 bases between. The CDR3 sequence is 15 residues long. CDR3 nucleotides: TGTGCCAGCAGTTTCGGGTTCGGGAGCTACAATGAGCAGTTCTTC. It codes for CASSFGFGSYNEQFF.

This clonotype has at least ten counts. V is TRBV24-1 and J is TRBJ2-2; 7 positions match TRBD2. The germline V gene encodes CDR1 KGHDR and CDR2 SFDVKD. With 1 base clipped from V and 0 bases from J, the junction kept 4 bases outside the gene matches. CDR3 length: 17 amino acids. In nucleotides, the CDR3 is TGTGCCACCAGTGATTTTTGGGCGGGGGCGAACACCGGGGAGCTGTTTTTT. It is translated as CATSDFWAGANTGELFF.

This clonotype was detected ten times or more. The chain couples TRBV27 to TRBJ2-1; 13 nucleotides match TRBD2. This CDR3 spans 17 amino acids. In germline, CDR1 is MNHEY, CDR2 SMNVEV (reference sequence). V was clipped by 4 bases and J by 6 bases; unmatched bases: 9. The CDR3 spells CASSSHFTSGRGNEQFF. In nucleotides, the CDR3 is TGTGCCAGCAGTTCCCATTTCACTAGCGGGAGGGGCAATGAGCAGTTCTTC.

In this sample, this clonotype turned up many times. The gene calls are TRBV20-1 and TRBJ2-7, with 12 bases lining up with TRBD2. J lost 7 bases, V lost 0 bases, and 7 bases had no gene match. The V gene's germline CDR1 is DFQATT and CDR2 SNEGSKA (reference sequence). The CDR3 is 15 amino acids. CDR3 sequence: CSAREALAGGWEQYF. The CDR3 DNA reads as TGCAGTGCTAGAGAAGCCCTAGCGGGAGGGTGGGAGCAGTACTTC.

This clonotype was detected many times. CDR3 sequence (DNA): TGTGCCAGCAGGCCCGTTGGTCGGGGCCTTCGGCCAAACACAGATACGCAGTATTTT. This codes for CASRPVGRGLRPNTDTQYF. This chain connects TRBV12-3 or TRBV12-4 to TRBJ2-3; D possibly matches TRBD1 or TRBD2 (5 bases each). The CDR3 runs to 19 residues. Trimming removed 6 bases from V and 2 bases from J, with 27 bases in between.

This clonotype was recorded many times. The chain carries TRBV20-1 and TRBJ2-5, with TRBD2 matching 7 bases. Germline trimming cut 1 base from V and 7 bases from J; bases unmatched to any gene: 21. Looked up from germline, CDR1 is DFQATT and CDR2 is SNEGSKA (reference sequence). CDR3 length: 18 residues. CDR3 DNA: TGCAGTGCTAGAGCTGTCATGAGGGTAGCGGGCGCAGGAGTGACCCAGTACTTC. It is translated as CSARAVMRVAGAGVTQYF.

Many counts were recorded for this clonotype. The chain couples TRBV20-1 to TRBJ2-7; 9 bases align to TRBD1. J lost 6 bases, V lost 1 base, and 7 bases had no gene match. Germline V lookup: CDR1 DFQATT, CDR2 SNEGSKA (reference sequence). This CDR3 region has 14 residues. DNA for the CDR3: TGCAGTGCTAGAGCACAGGGGGCGGAGGGCGAGCAGTACGTC. Amino acid sequence: CSARAQGAEGEQYV.

This clonotype was seen at least ten times. This sequence joins TRBV25-1 and TRBJ1-1, with 12 bases identical to TRBD1. From germline, CDR1 is MGHDK and CDR2 SYGVNS. The CDR3 runs to 16 residues. Trimming cost V 6 bases and J 5 bases; bases outside gene matches: 10. Written as DNA, the CDR3 is TGTGCCAGCAGGGGGTGGGGGGACAGGGGGCGGACTGAAGCTTTCTTT. Amino acids: CASRGWGDRGRTEAFF.

This clonotype was seen more than once but under ten times. V usage is TRBV29-1 and J usage is TRBJ2-2; 9 bases match TRBD2. There are 13 residues in the CDR3. CDR1 and CDR2 (germline): SQVTM, ANQGSEA. V gave up 6 bases and J gave up 8 bases; unmatched junction bases: 7. This CDR3 reads CSVTRGGGGELFF. Here the CDR3 DNA reads TGCAGCGTGACCCGCGGGGGGGGAGGGGAGCTGTTTTTT.

This clonotype was seen more than once but under ten times. The rearrangement uses TRBV28 and TRBJ2-2, with TRBD1 matching 7 bases. CDR3 length equals 17 residues. CDR1 is MDHEN and CDR2 is SYDVKM in the germline V gene. J gave up 5 bases and V 1 base, and 10 bases lay outside the gene matches. CDR3 amino acids: CASSLSRQGWWTGELFF. CDR3 coding DNA: TGTGCCAGCAGTTTATCCCGACAGGGTTGGTGGACCGGGGAGCTGTTTTTT.

In the case of this clonotype: It may be a read error: a sequence one base away is much more abundant. The CDR3: CATSLTPWDYGYPF. CDR3 bases: TGTGCCACCAGCCTTACTCCTTGGGACTATGGCTACCCCTTC. The chain combines TRBV15 with TRBJ1-2; weak D call: TRBD1 (5 bases). Germline V lookup: CDR1 LNHNV, CDR2 YYDKDF (reference sequence). The CDR3 spans 14 residues.

This clonotype has a count of ten or more. V is TRBV20-1 and J is TRBJ2-1, with a weak D call TRBD2 (6 bases). The CDR3 contains 15 residues. In germline, CDR1 is DFQATT, CDR2 SNEGSKA (reference sequence). With 4 bases removed from V and 5 bases from J, the gap between germline ends came to 18 bases. CDR3: CSATPGTSWDNEQFF. DNA of the CDR3: TGCAGTGCTACACCTGGCACTAGCTGGGACAATGAGCAGTTCTTC.

At least ten counts were recorded for this clonotype. The chain uses TRBV5-1 and TRBJ2-5; 8 nucleotides agree with TRBD2. The trim removed 6 bases at V and 5 bases at J, leaving 12 bases unmatched. This CDR3 spans 15 amino acids. Germline V gene lookup returns CDR1 SGHRS and CDR2 YFSETQ. The CDR3 DNA reads TGCGCCAGCACATTAGCGGGACACCCCGGGGAGACCCAGTACTTC. This gives the protein CASTLAGHPGETQYF. The full variable domain, with the rest looked up from reference TRBV5-1 and TRBJ2-5, is KAGVTQTPRYLIKTRGQQVTLSCSPISGHRSVSWYQQTPGQGLQFLFEYFSETQRNKGNFPGRFSGRQFSNSRSEMNVSTLELGDSALYLCASTLAGHPGETQYFGPGTRLLVL.

This clonotype was found many times. The rearrangement uses TRBV20-1 and TRBJ2-7; TRBD2 matches 9 bases. The germline V gene encodes CDR1 DFQATT and CDR2 SNEGSKA (reference sequence). V dropped 0 bases and J dropped 3; count of bases not matched to a gene: 15. The CDR3 contains 18 residues. CDR3 in amino acids: CSAREESEGLAGYYEQYF. The CDR3 DNA reads TGCAGTGCTAGAGAAGAATCGGAAGGCCTAGCGGGGTACTACGAGCAGTACTTC.

This clonotype was seen repeatedly, ten times or more. V usage is TRBV7-9 and J usage is TRBJ2-5; D is perhaps TRBD1 or TRBD2 (5 bases each). Germline V gives CDR1 SEHNR, CDR2 FQNEAQ (reference sequence). The CDR3 covers 16 residues. Trimming pared 5 bases from V and 3 bases from J, leaving 19 bases between. The DNA of the CDR3 is TGTGCCAGCAGCCAACCCCCAGGGCAGGGAGAAGAGACCCAGTACTTC. This codes for CASSQPPGQGEETQYF.

The rearrangement links TRBV20-1 to TRBJ2-3; no clear D. Trimming pared 6 bases from V and 2 bases from J, leaving 18 bases between. The CDR3 is made up of 15 amino acids. Germline CDR1 reads DFQATT; CDR2 reads SNEGSKA (reference sequence). The CDR3 DNA sequence: TGCAGTGCCCGATCCCTAGAGATCTTCACAGATACGCAGTATTTT. It is translated as CSARSLEIFTDTQYF.

This clonotype was seen repeatedly, ten times or more. V usage is TRBV27 and J usage is TRBJ1-6; the D is unclear. Trimming stripped 9 bases from V and 3 bases from J, with 15 bases between. This CDR3 comprises 15 residues. Germline V gene data show CDR1 as MNHEY and CDR2 as SMNVEV (reference sequence). DNA of the CDR3: TGTGCCAGTACTACGAGGGCTGGCTATAATTCACCCCTCCACTTT. It specifies CASTTRAGYNSPLHF.

This clonotype occurred many times. V and J are TRBV4-1 and TRBJ2-1; 12 nucleotides agree with TRBD2. CDR3 length: 16 residues. Germline V CDR1 and CDR2: MGHRA, YSYEKL. With 3 bases clipped from V and 5 bases from J, the junction kept 5 bases outside the gene matches. DNA for the CDR3: TGCGCCAGCAGCCACCTGGGACTAGCGGGCCACAATGAGCAGTTCTTC. Amino acid sequence: CASSHLGLAGHNEQFF.

This clonotype came up many times. V usage is TRBV5-1 and J usage is TRBJ2-7; 10 bases are a match to TRBD2. J was trimmed by 2 bases and V by 5 bases; bases with no gene match: 1. The CDR3 runs to 13 residues. Looked up from germline, CDR1 is SGHRS and CDR2 is YFSETQ. The CDR3 loop reads CASRTSGPYEQYF. The CDR3, as DNA: TGCGCCAGCAGGACTAGCGGGCCCTACGAGCAGTACTTC.

This clonotype was counted ten times or more. The gene calls are TRBV13 and TRBJ1-2; D is unresolved. Trimming left V 5 bases short and J 8 bases short, with 21 bases between. Germline V lookup: CDR1 PRHDT, CDR2 FYEKMQ (reference sequence). CDR3 length: 15 amino acids. DNA of the CDR3: TGTGCCAGCAGCCACGCCGCAGCCGGTTACGACGGCTACACCTTC. It translates to CASSHAAAGYDGYTF.

This clonotype has ten or more counts. V gene TRBV3-1 combines with J gene TRBJ2-3; 9 bases are shared with TRBD2. CDR1 is LGHDT, CDR2 YNNKEL, per germline (reference sequence). The CDR3 contains 16 residues. V gave up 4 bases and J gave up 1 base; unmatched junction bases: 6. The CDR3 is CASSPWTSERTDTQYF. Here the CDR3 DNA reads TGTGCCAGCAGCCCCTGGACTAGCGAGCGCACAGATACGCAGTATTTT.